These 24 T cell receptor beta chains share one sample of origin, sequenced in a study of blood T cells in healthy people across ages. A J-beta primer mix and a sample-barcoded 5' primer were used in a second PCR of roughly 7 to 12 cycles. MiXCR, run by TCRdb on the 5' RACE reads, gives a single entry per CDR3 protein. The sample has about 1.1 million distinct CDR3 sequences; 35% to 40% are singletons. Input material: blood. The origin of the receptors is a man younger than 35 in good health.

The rearrangement joins TRBV7-6 to TRBJ2-1; TRBD2 aligns across 12 bases. V dropped 1 base and J dropped 9; count of bases not matched to a gene: 25. CDR1 SGHVS and CDR2 FNYEAQ come from the germline V gene. The CDR3 runs to 22 residues. This CDR3 is CASSLVPLAGGLFERRWSEQFF. The DNA of the CDR3 is TGTGCCAGCAGCTTAGTGCCGCTAGCGGGGGGGCTCTTTGAAAGACGGTGGAGTGAGCAGTTCTTC.

V usage is TRBV20-1 and J usage is TRBJ1-5; D is perhaps TRBD1 (6 bases). V lost 6 bases and J lost 3, with 12 bases in between. CDR1 DFQATT and CDR2 SNEGSKA come from the germline V gene (reference sequence). The CDR3 totals 13 residues. The DNA for the CDR3 is TGCAGTGCCATACAGGGACACAATCAGCCCCAGCATTTT. It encodes CSAIQGHNQPQHF.

The chain uses TRBV11-2 and TRBJ1-2, with D hard to call. The CDR3 has 14 amino acids. Per the germline V gene, CDR1 is SGHAT and CDR2 is FQNNGV. V lost 5 bases, J lost 4 bases, and 14 bases lay in between. CDR3 DNA sequence: TGTGCCAGCAGCCCCTCTGACGGCCGCTATGGCTACACCTTC. It translates to CASSPSDGRYGYTF.

This clonotype was counted a few times. The chain employs TRBV20-1 and TRBJ2-4, with D hard to call. Germline assignment: CDR1 DFQATT and CDR2 SNEGSKA (reference sequence). This CDR3 is built from 12 residues. The V end lost 4 bases, the J end lost 0 bases, and 4 bases lay between the germline ends. CDR3 loop: CSATEAKNIQYF. The CDR3 bases are TGCAGTGCTACCGAAGCCAAAAACATTCAGTACTTC.

The chain combines TRBV12-3 or TRBV12-4 with TRBJ2-3; tentatively, D is TRBD1 or TRBD2 (6 bases each). This CDR3 comprises 15 residues. Between the trimmed V and J ends, which lost 3 bases and 5 bases, there was a span of 15 bases. The CDR3 protein is CASSLRGARRDTQYF. The CDR3 DNA is TGTGCCAGCAGTTTGAGGGGGGCCCGTAGAGATACGCAGTATTTT.

This clonotype came up a few times. This sequence joins TRBV6-5 and TRBJ2-2; D is unclear. CDR3 size: 14 residues. V lost 6 bases and J 3 bases, leaving 11 bases between the germline ends. From germline, CDR1 is MNHEY and CDR2 SVGAGI. This CDR3 reads CASSWLSDTGELFF. The CDR3 coding sequence is TGTGCCAGCAGCTGGCTCAGTGACACCGGGGAGCTGTTTTTT.

This chain uses TRBV5-1 with TRBJ1-1, with D maybe TRBD1 (6 bases). This CDR3 has 13 residues. V lost 4 bases and J 8 bases, leaving 15 bases between the germline ends. Germline CDR1 reads SGHRS; CDR2 reads YFSETQ. CDR3 in DNA: TGCGCCAGCAGCGTCAACAGGGATCAGGAAGCTTTCTTT. It encodes CASSVNRDQEAFF.

There are a few counts of this clonotype. The rearrangement joins TRBV12-3 or TRBV12-4 to TRBJ1-2; no reliable D call. Trimming stripped 5 bases from V and 4 bases from J, with 11 bases between. CDR3 length: 13 residues. The CDR3 spells CASSIEAVYGYTF. DNA for the CDR3: TGTGCCAGCAGTATCGAGGCCGTCTATGGCTACACCTTC.

The genes are TRBV7-9 and TRBJ1-1, with D possibly being TRBD1 (5 bases). CDR1 SEHNR and CDR2 FQNEAQ come from the germline V gene (reference sequence). This CDR3 has 14 residues. V was clipped by 1 base and J by 3 bases, with 9 bases between them. The CDR3: CASSLDWGDTEAFF. The CDR3 DNA follows: TGTGCCAGCAGCTTAGACTGGGGGGACACTGAAGCTTTCTTT.

The rearrangement links TRBV4-3 to TRBJ1-1; D gene ambiguous. The V and J ends lost 4 bases and 2 bases respectively, with 11 bases between them. The CDR3 is 14 amino acids. From germline, CDR1 is LGHNA and CDR2 YSLEER. The CDR3: CASSPQNTNTEAFF. CDR3 nucleotides: TGCGCCAGCAGCCCGCAGAATACCAACACTGAAGCTTTCTTT.

This clonotype was seen a handful of times. V is TRBV20-1 and J is TRBJ2-7; 9 bases fit TRBD1. Per the germline V gene, CDR1 is DFQATT and CDR2 is SNEGSKA (reference sequence). The length of the CDR3 is 16 residues. V was pared by 6 bases and J by 1 base, with 13 bases of the junction left unmatched. CDR3 bases: TGCAGTGCGCGAGAGGGCGACAGGGGGTTTTCCTACGAGCAGTACTTC. Amino acid sequence: CSAREGDRGFSYEQYF.

The chain links TRBV7-3 to TRBJ2-3; tentative D call: TRBD1 (6 bases). V shed 5 bases and J shed 4 bases, with 13 bases lying between them. The CDR3 has 14 amino acids. Germline CDR1 SGHTA, CDR2 FQGTGA. CDR3 nucleotide sequence: TGTGCCAGCAGCCTACAGGGTTTTTCAGATACGCAGTATTTT. Protein: CASSLQGFSDTQYF.

The chain has TRBV6-5 and TRBJ1-1; 7 bases match TRBD1. The V and J ends lost 0 bases and 5 bases, in that order; junction bases with no gene match: 6. The CDR3 is 15 residues long. Germline CDR1 is MNHEY and CDR2 is SVGAGI. CDR3 in amino acids: CASSYSVTGNTEAFF. CDR3 nucleotides: TGTGCCAGCAGTTACTCCGTGACAGGGAATACTGAAGCTTTCTTT.

In its sample, this clonotype was seen a few times. The chain combines TRBV12-3 or TRBV12-4 with TRBJ1-5; possible D gene TRBD1, 5 bases. The CDR3 is 13 amino acids. V was cut by 5 bases and J by 7 bases, with 12 bases left in between. CDR3 in DNA: TGTGCCAGCAGTCCGGGGGGAAAGCAGCCCCAGCATTTT. This sequence encodes CASSPGGKQPQHF.

This clonotype was recorded once. The V call is TRBV6-2 or TRBV6-3, the J call TRBJ1-5; D unclear. In germline, CDR1 is MNHEY, CDR2 SVGEGT. Trimming removed 2 bases from V and 1 base from J, with 12 bases in between. The CDR3 consists of 16 residues. In nucleotides, the CDR3 is TGTGCCAGCAGTTACGGCGGGCGGCGGAGCAATCAGCCCCAGCATTTT. Protein: CASSYGGRRSNQPQHF.

The chain combines TRBV6-1 with TRBJ1-5; TRBD1 is a possible D gene (5 bases). Trimming left V 6 bases short and J 3 bases short, with 18 bases between. Germline V gives CDR1 MNHNS, CDR2 SASEGT. This CDR3 is built from 16 residues. CDR3 in DNA: TGTGCCAGCAGAGTTTGGCTGGGGGGGAACAATCAGCCCCAGCATTTT. Translated, it gives CASRVWLGGNNQPQHF.

The chain uses TRBV20-1 and TRBJ2-5; 7 bases agree with TRBD2. The CDR3 length is 12 residues. The J segment lost 5 bases and the V segment lost 7 bases, leaving 7 bases of the junction unmatched. From germline, CDR1 is DFQATT and CDR2 SNEGSKA (reference sequence). The CDR3 DNA is TGCAGTGGCAATCGGCGGGGGGAGACCCAGTACTTC. This encodes CSGNRRGETQYF.

This chain joins TRBV7-6 and TRBJ2-2; D is possibly TRBD1 (6 bases). Germline V gene sequence: CDR1 SGHVS, CDR2 FNYEAQ. The V end lost 3 bases, the J end lost 1 base, and 12 bases lay between the germline ends. CDR3 length: 16 residues. As DNA, the CDR3 is TGTGCCAGCAGCTTTTCCCTGACAGGGAACACCGGGGAGCTGTTTTTT. Protein sequence: CASSFSLTGNTGELFF.

The chain employs TRBV12-3 or TRBV12-4 and TRBJ2-3; D may correspond to TRBD1 or TRBD2 (5 bases each). The length of the CDR3 is 18 residues. The V end lost 3 bases, the J end lost 3 bases, and 22 bases lay between the germline ends. Here the CDR3 reads CASSLRGNLGLMTDTQYF. The CDR3 nucleotides read TGTGCCAGCAGTTTGAGGGGAAACCTGGGGCTGATGACAGATACGCAGTATTTT.

The V and J genes are TRBV20-1 and TRBJ1-5, with 10 bases that match TRBD1. The germline CDR1 and CDR2 sequences are DFQATT and SNEGSKA (reference sequence). J was trimmed by 0 bases and V by 4 bases; bases with no gene match: 6. The length of the CDR3 is 16 residues. The CDR3, as DNA: TGCAGTGCTAAGGGACAGGGGAAACTTAGCAATCAGCCCCAGCATTTT. The encoded protein is CSAKGQGKLSNQPQHF.

The chain has TRBV5-6 and TRBJ1-5, with D tentatively TRBD1 (5 bases). This CDR3 contains 14 residues. Germline-derived CDR1 and CDR2 are SGHDT and YYEEEE. V was cut by 4 bases and J by 5 bases, with 13 bases left in between. CDR3 amino acids: CASSVGPADQPQHF. In DNA form, the CDR3 reads TGTGCCAGCAGCGTGGGACCTGCGGATCAGCCCCAGCATTTT.

This clonotype was seen ten or more times. The genes are TRBV29-1 and TRBJ2-3; 8 bases are a match to TRBD2. Germline CDR1 SQVTM, CDR2 ANQGSEA. V lost 0 bases to trimming and J lost 11 bases; unmatched junction nucleotides: 4. The CDR3 extends over 12 amino acids. The CDR3 here is CSVEDRSGEQYF. The CDR3 nucleotides read TGCAGCGTTGAAGATCGTAGCGGGGAGCAGTATTTT.

The chain joins TRBV7-2 to TRBJ1-2; D is unresolved. The CDR3 contains 15 residues. V gave up 3 bases and J gave up 8 bases, with 19 bases separating them. Germline CDR1 reads SGHTA; CDR2 reads FQGNSA. The CDR3 reads CASSFSGSSSEGYTF. The CDR3 nucleotides read TGTGCCAGCAGCTTTAGTGGCAGCTCCTCGGAGGGCTACACCTTC.

This chain joins TRBV27 and TRBJ2-4; 11 bases are shared with TRBD2. The CDR3 has 14 residues. The V gene end was trimmed by 5 bases and the J gene end by 13 bases; junction bases not matched to a gene: 10. Per the germline V gene, CDR1 is MNHEY and CDR2 is SMNVEV (reference sequence). CDR3: CASSISGRAWEQYF. CDR3 nucleotides: TGTGCCAGCAGTATTAGCGGGAGGGCCTGGGAGCAGTACTTC.